This T cell receptor beta chain was recovered during a study of response to subunit inactivated influenza vaccine (dated by TCRdb to 2016 to 2019). Background for the entire study: The study used deep quantitative T cell receptor repertoire profiling to track responses to a trivalent subunit inactivated influenza vaccine.

This clonotype was seen many times. The target of this receptor is not known. One base away there is no much larger clone; base qualities are not given. For CDR1 and CDR2, the germline V gene lists MNHEY and SVGAGI. From the cysteine up to the phenylalanine, the CDR3 has a length of 17 residues. Just CDR3 DNA is preserved here, 51 bases in frame from base 1. V lost 2 bases and J lost 5 bases, and the count of bases not matched to a germline gene is 11. Library method: RT-PCR. Sequencing took place on an Illumina HiSeq 2500. TCRdb reprocessed the public reads (quality trimming at Q25 with fastp, clone calling with MiXCR) and kept in-frame beta chains. Rows matching on CDR3 protein sequence are summarized as one entry with the most common DNA and genes. Across this sample there are about 170,000 distinct CDR3 sequences, with 10% to 15% seen only once. Of the sample, approximately 32% falls within the top ten clones.

Study-wide findings and limitations: The authors proposed that each seasonal influenza vaccination may bring in only a limited number of new T cells.

The same data also contributed to another study, on T cells expressing NK-cell markers. As that second study puts it: The TCR beta cDNA libraries were made using 5'RACE template switching, a step that added both a universal primer site and unique molecular identifiers. TCR beta-chain repertoires were profiled in sorted CD3+CD56+NKG2C+, CD3+CD56+NKG2C- and CD3+CD56-NKG2C+ T-cell subsets from about 8 donors. Seven of the eight sequenced donors were HCMV-seropositive and one was HCMV-seronegative. To restrict sorting to alphabetaTCR-expressing T cells, an anti-gammadeltaTCR antibody was added in several experiments. In six donors, the dominant CD3+CD56+NKG2C+ clonotypes ranked among the top 10 CD8+ clonotypes, making up about 1.0-7.5% of CD8+ T cells. Those dominant clonotypes were again the most abundant among CD3+CD56-NKG2C+ cells in several donors, at about 25-60.1%. Whether the expanded NKG2C-expressing T cell clones were specific for HCMV antigens was left unclear. The study sequenced eight donors, all healthy volunteers chosen at random: three men and five women. HCMV-specific IgG was detected in serum with a commercial ELISA kit to determine HCMV serostatus. Ficoll density gradient centrifugation was used to isolate peripheral blood mononuclear cells from blood. Magnetic immunoseparation with Miltenyi isolation kits was used to isolate CD4+ and CD8+ T cells from PBMC. cDNA synthesis was primed from the TCR beta constant segment and was followed by two successive PCR amplification steps. Sequencing of the libraries produced 2 x 150 bp reads on Illumina HiSeq 2000/2500, MiSeq or NextSeq. MIGEC handled demultiplexing of the reads and grouping by UMI, while MiTCR was used to assemble and quantify clonotypes. To remove erroneous sequences, TCR cDNA sequences were retained only when supported by two or more reads. Downstream repertoire analysis used the tcR package, and clonotypes were matched across fractions by CDR3 nucleotide sequence plus V segment. VDJmatch was used to annotate antigen specificity against VDJdb, with one amino acid substitution in CDR3 permitted.

The rearrangement combines TRBV6-5 with TRBJ2-3, with 9 junctional bases fitting TRBD2. The specimen comprised CD8+ T cells sorted from PBMCs, sampled roughly 12 days after vaccination. This clonotype originated in a man aged 45-65 years who received an inactivated influenza vaccine. Donor details come from another sample of the same person, matched by shared clones. The CDR3 corresponds to CASSYETSGGERDTQYF. The bases read TGTGCCAGCAGTTACGAGACTAGCGGAGGAGAGAGAGATACGCAGTATTTT.